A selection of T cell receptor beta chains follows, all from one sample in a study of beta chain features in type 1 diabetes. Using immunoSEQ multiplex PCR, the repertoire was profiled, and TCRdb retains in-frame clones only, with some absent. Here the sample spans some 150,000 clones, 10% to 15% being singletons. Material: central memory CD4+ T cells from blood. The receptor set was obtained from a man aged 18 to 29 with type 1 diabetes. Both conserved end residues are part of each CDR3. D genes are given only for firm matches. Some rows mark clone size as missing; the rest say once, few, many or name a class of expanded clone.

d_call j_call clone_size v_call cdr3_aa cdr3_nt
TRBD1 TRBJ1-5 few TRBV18 CASSQGQGENQPQHF TGTGCCAGCTCACAGGGACAGGGGGAAAATCAGCCCCAGCATTTT
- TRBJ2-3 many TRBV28 CASTGSTDTQYF TGTGCCAGCACAGGGAGCACAGATACGCAGTATTTT
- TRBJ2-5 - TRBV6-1 CASLEAQGETQYF TGTGCCAGCCTCGAAGCCCAGGGAGAGACCCAGTACTTC
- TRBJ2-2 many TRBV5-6 CASSLPGELFF TGTGCCAGCAGCTTGCCCGGGGAGCTGTTTTTT
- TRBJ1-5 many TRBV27 CASRKGWSGNQPQHF TGTGCCAGCAGAAAAGGGTGGTCGGGCAATCAGCCCCAGCATTTT
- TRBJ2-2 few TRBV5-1 CASSLEQGVGELFF TGCGCCAGCAGCTTAGAACAGGGCGTCGGGGAGCTGTTTTTT
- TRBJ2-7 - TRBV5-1 CASSSEPGQTYEQYF TGCGCCAGCAGCTCAGAACCGGGACAAACTTACGAGCAGTACTTC
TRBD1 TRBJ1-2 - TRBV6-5 CASWDRNYGYTF TGTGCCAGTTGGGACAGGAACTATGGCTACACCTTC
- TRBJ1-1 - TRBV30 CAWSDNTEAFF TGTGCCTGGAGTGATAACACTGAAGCTTTCTTT
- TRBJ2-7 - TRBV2 CASRGDGTYEQYF TGTGCCAGCAGGGGGGACGGAACCTACGAGCAGTACTTC
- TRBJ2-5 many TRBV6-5 CASRNHRGGETQYF TGTGCCAGCCGAAATCACAGGGGAGGGGAGACCCAGTACTTC
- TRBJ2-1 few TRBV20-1 CSAYKGGEQFF TGCAGTGCTTATAAGGGTGGTGAGCAGTTCTTC
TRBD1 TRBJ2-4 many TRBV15 CATSSGDRVAKNIQYF TGTGCCACCAGCTCCGGGGACAGGGTAGCCAAAAACATTCAGTACTTC
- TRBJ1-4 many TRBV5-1 CASTLGAGSEKLFF TGCGCCAGCACCCTCGGAGCCGGGAGTGAAAAACTGTTTTTT
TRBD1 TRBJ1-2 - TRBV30 CAWSFSTGGGYTF TGTGCCTGGAGTTTTAGTACAGGGGGTGGCTACACCTTC
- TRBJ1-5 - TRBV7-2 CASSLAGDNQPQHF TGTGCCAGCAGCTTAGCCGGGGACAATCAGCCCCAGCATTTT
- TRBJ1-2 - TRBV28 CASSLVGSGTF -
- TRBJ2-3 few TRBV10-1 CASSPGRGASTDTQYF TGCGCCAGCAGCCCTGGACGGGGGGCGAGCACAGATACGCAGTATTTT
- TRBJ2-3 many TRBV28 CASSLSTGSTDTQYF TGTGCCAGCAGTTTATCCACAGGAAGCACAGATACGCAGTATTTT
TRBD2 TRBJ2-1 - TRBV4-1 CASSQDPGTSGGEQFF TGCGCCAGCAGCCAAGATCCCGGGACTAGCGGGGGGGAGCAGTTCTTC
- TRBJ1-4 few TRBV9 CASSARTNEKLFF TGTGCCAGCAGCGCGCGAACTAATGAAAAACTGTTTTTT
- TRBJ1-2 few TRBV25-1 CASTSWGGRGYTF TGTGCCAGCACCTCTTGGGGGGGAAGAGGCTACACCTTC
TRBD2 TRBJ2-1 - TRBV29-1 CSVEEDVGLVLVEQFF TGCAGCGTTGAAGAAGACGTGGGACTAGTCTTGGTGGAGCAGTTCTTC
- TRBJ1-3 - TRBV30 CAWSVRRDLYSGNTIYF TGTGCCTGGAGTGTAAGAAGGGACCTCTACTCTGGAAACACCATATATTTT
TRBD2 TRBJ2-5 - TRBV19 CASSIDTGGETQYF TGTGCCAGTAGTATAGACACGGGAGGGGAGACCCAGTACTTC
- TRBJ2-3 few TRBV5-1 CASSLVPDTQYF TGCGCCAGCAGCTTGGTTCCAGATACGCAGTATTTT
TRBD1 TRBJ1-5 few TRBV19 CASSFRTGENQPQHF TGTGCCAGTAGTTTCCGGACAGGGGAAAATCAGCCCCAGCATTTT
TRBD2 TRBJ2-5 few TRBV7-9 CASSLSTTSGTQETQYF TGTGCCAGCAGCTTAAGTACGACTAGCGGGACCCAAGAGACCCAGTACTTC
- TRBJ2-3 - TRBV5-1 CASSLGSTDTQYF TGCGCCAGCAGCCTTGGGAGCACAGATACGCAGTATTTT
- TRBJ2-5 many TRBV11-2 CASSFGGETQYF TGTGCCAGCAGCTTCGGGGGAGAGACCCAGTACTTC
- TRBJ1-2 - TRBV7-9 CASSLGTRAAYTF TGTGCCAGCAGCTTGGGGACAAGAGCTGCCTACACCTTC
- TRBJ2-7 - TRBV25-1 CASSEVGGTARPYEQYF TGTGCCAGCAGTGAGGTAGGCGGGACAGCCCGACCCTACGAGCAGTACTTC
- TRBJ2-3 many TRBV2 CASSERVDTQYF TGTGCCAGCAGTGAAAGAGTGGATACGCAGTATTTT
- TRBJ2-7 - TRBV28 CASRWGGSYEQYF TGTGCCAGCAGATGGGGCGGATCCTACGAGCAGTACTTC
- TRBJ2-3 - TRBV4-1 CASSQEWRGRTDTQYF TGCGCCAGCAGCCAAGAGTGGCGGGGCCGCACAGATACGCAGTATTTT
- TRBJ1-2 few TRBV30 CARNGRNYGYTF TGTGCCAGAAACGGACGGAACTATGGCTACACCTTC
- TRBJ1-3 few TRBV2 CASIEGHPSSGNTIYF TGTGCCAGCATCGAAGGGCACCCTAGCTCTGGAAACACCATATATTTT
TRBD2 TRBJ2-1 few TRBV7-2 CASSLRGTTLYNEQFF TGTGCCAGCAGCTTGCGGGGGACTACCCTCTACAATGAGCAGTTCTTC
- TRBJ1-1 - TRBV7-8 CASSLASPSNTEAFF TGTGCCAGCAGCTTAGCAAGCCCGTCGAACACTGAAGCTTTCTTT
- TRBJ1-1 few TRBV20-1 CSVGGREAFF TGCAGTGTTGGGGGACGTGAAGCTTTCTTT
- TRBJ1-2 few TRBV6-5 CASRSPPNYGYTF TGTGCCAGCAGATCCCCACCGAACTATGGCTACACCTTC
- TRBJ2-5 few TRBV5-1 CASSSGRLQETQYF TGCGCCAGCAGCTCGGGACGGCTCCAAGAGACCCAGTACTTC
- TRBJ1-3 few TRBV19 CASVGDSSGNTIYF TGTGCCAGTGTAGGGGACTCCTCTGGAAACACCATATATTTT